These 5 T cell receptor beta chains were all obtained from the same sample, sequenced in a study of T cell changes during pregnancy in multiple sclerosis. The data were produced by immunoSEQ multiplex PCR, yet TCRdb's version contains in-frame clones alone and is incomplete. Among about 87,000 clones listed, approximately 92% were seen once. The material sequenced was peripheral blood, taken in the third trimester of pregnancy. These receptors were taken from a female donor in good health, enrolled as a control in a pregnancy study.

This chain joins TRBV2 and TRBJ1-2, with TRBD1 identical over 8 bases. The V and J ends lost 8 bases and 4 bases, in that order; junction bases with no gene match: 9. Germline CDR1 reads SNHLY; CDR2 reads FYNNEI. The CDR3 has 14 residues. The CDR3 sequence is CASPTGAKGYGYTF. The CDR3 DNA reads as TGTGCCAGCCCGACAGGGGCCAAGGGCTATGGCTACACCTTC.

The chain uses TRBV13 and TRBJ2-3, with D possibly TRBD2 on 6 matching bases. This CDR3 has 16 residues. Trimming left V 0 bases short and J 0 bases short, with 10 bases between. Germline CDR1 and CDR2: PRHDT and FYEKMQ (reference sequence). The CDR3: CASSLGTRASTDTQYF. CDR3 nucleotide sequence: TGTGCCAGCAGCTTAGGGACTAGGGCTAGCACAGATACGCAGTATTTT.

Here the CDR3 reads CASSLGGTNTGELFF. CDR3 in DNA: TGCGCCAGCAGCTTGGGGGGCACGAACACCGGGGAGCTGTTTTTT. The rearrangement links TRBV5-1 to TRBJ2-2, with D possibly being TRBD1 (5 bases). With 0 bases removed from V and 0 bases from J, the gap between germline ends came to 6 bases. The germline V gene has CDR1 SGHRS and CDR2 YFSETQ. CDR3 length: 15 amino acids.

The chain couples TRBV5-1 to TRBJ2-3; TRBD2 agrees at 9 bases. Germline lookup yields CDR1 SGHRS and CDR2 YFSETQ. Germline trimming cut 4 bases from V and 3 bases from J; bases unmatched to any gene: 3. There are 14 residues in the CDR3. CDR3 region: CASSGGLATDTQYF. In DNA, the CDR3 is TGCGCCAGCAGCGGCGGACTAGCGACAGATACGCAGTATTTT.

The gene calls are TRBV7-9 and TRBJ2-4; 8 nucleotides line up with TRBD1. The germline V gene has CDR1 SEHNR and CDR2 FQNEAQ (reference sequence). The CDR3 is 15 residues long. V gave up 8 bases and J gave up 5 bases; unmatched junction bases: 11. The CDR3 DNA reads TGTGCCAGCTGCCCCGGGACAGGATACCAAAACATTCAGTACTTC. Encoded protein: CASCPGTGYQNIQYF. The full variable domain, its missing parts supplied by reference TRBV7-9 and TRBJ2-4, is DTGVSQNPRHKITKRGQNVTFRCDPISEHNRLYWYRQTLGQGPEFLTYFQNEAQLEKSRLLSDRFSAERPKGSFSTLEIQRTEQGDSAMYLCASCPGTGYQNIQYFGAGTRLSVL.